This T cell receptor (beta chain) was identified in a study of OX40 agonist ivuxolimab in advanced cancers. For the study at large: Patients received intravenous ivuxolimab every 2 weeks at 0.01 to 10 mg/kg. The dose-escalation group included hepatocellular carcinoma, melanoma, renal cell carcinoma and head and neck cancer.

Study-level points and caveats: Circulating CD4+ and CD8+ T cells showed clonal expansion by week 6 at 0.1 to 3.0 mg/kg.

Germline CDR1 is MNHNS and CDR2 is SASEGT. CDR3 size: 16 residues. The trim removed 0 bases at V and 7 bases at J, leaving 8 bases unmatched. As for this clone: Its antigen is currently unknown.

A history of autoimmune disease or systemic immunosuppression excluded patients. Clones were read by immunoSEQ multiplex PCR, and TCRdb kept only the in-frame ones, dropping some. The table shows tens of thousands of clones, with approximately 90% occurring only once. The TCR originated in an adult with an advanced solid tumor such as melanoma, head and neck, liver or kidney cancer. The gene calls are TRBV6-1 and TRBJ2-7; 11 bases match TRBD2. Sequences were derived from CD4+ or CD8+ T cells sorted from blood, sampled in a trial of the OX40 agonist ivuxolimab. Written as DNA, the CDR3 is TGTGCCAGCAGTGAAGCGCGGGGGGCTAGCGGGAGGGAGCAGTACTTC. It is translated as CASSEARGASGREQYF.